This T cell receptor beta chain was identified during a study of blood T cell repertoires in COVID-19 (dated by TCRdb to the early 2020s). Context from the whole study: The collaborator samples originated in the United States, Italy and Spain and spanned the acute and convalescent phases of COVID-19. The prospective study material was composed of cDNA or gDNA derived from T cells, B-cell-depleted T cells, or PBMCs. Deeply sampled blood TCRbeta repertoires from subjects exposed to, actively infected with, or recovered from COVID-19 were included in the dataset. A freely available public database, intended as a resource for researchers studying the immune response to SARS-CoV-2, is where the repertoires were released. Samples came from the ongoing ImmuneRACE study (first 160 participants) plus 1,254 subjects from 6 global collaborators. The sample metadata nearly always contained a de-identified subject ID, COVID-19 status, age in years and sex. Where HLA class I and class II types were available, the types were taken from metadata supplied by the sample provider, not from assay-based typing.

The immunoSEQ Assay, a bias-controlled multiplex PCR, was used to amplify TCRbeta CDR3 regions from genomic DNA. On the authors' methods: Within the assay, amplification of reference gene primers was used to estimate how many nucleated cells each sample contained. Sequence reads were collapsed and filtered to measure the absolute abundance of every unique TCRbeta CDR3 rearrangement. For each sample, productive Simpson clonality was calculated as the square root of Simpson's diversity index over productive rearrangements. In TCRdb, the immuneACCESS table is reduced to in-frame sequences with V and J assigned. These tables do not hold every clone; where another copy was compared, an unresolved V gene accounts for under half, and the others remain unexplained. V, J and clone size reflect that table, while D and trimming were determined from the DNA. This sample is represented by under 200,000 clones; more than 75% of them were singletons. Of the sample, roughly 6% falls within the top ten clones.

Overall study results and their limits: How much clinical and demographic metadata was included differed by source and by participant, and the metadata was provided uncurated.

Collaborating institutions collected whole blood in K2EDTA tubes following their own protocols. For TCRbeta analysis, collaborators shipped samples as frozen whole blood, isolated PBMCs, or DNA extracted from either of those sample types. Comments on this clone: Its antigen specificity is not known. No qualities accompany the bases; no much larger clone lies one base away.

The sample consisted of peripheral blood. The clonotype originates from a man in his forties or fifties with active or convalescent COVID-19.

The nucleotides are TGTGCCAGCAGTCGGGACGGGGGAAGCAATCAGCCCCAGCATTTT. Translated, this is CASSRDGGSNQPQHF. The chain couples TRBV28 to TRBJ1-5, with TRBD1 tentatively as D gene (5 bases match). Relative to germline, V is 5 bases shorter and J is 1 base shorter, with 12 bases between their ends. According to the germline V gene, CDR1 reads MDHEN and CDR2 reads SYDVKM. From cysteine to phenylalanine, the CDR3 is 15 amino acids long. Only the CDR3 DNA is retained, 45 bases long and in frame from the first base.